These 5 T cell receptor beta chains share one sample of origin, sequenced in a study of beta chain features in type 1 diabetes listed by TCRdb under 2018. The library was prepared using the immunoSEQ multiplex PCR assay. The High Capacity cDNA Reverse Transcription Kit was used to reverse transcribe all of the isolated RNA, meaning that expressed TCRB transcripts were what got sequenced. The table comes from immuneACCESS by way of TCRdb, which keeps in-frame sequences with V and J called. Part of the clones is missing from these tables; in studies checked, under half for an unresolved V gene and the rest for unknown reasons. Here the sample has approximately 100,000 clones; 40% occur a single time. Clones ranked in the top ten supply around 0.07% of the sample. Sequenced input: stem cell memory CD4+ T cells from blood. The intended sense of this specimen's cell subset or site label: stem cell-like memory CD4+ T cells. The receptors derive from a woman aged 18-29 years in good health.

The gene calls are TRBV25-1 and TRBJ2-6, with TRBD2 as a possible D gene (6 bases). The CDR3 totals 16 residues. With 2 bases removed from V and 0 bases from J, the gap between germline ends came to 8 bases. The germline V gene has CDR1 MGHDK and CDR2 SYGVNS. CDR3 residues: CASSEGRGSGANVLTF. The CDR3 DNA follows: TGTGCCAGCAGTGAAGGGCGGGGCTCTGGGGCCAACGTCCTGACTTTC.

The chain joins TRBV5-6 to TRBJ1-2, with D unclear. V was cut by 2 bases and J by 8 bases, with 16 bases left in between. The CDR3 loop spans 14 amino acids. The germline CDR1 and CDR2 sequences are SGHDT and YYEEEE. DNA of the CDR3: TGTGCCAGCAGCTTTCCTGCACAGTTCGGCGGCTACACCTTC. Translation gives CASSFPAQFGGYTF.

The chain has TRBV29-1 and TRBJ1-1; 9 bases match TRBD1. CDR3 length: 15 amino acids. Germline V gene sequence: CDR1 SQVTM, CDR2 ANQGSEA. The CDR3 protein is CRVDRGGLPNTEAFF. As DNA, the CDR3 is TGCAGAGTGGACAGGGGAGGACTACCGAACACTGAAGCTTTCTTT.

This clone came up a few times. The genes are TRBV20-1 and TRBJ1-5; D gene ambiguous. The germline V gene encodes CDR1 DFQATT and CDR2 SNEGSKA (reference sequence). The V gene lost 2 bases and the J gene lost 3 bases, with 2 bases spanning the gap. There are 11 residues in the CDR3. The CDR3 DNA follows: TGCAGTGCTAGACACAATCAGCCCCAGCATTTT. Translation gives CSARHNQPQHF.

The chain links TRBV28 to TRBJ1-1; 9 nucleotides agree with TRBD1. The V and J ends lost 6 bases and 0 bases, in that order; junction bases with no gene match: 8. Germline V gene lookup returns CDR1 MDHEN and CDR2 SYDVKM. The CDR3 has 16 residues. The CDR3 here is CASRYTGGLMNTEAFF. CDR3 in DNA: TGTGCCAGCAGGTACACAGGGGGCCTCATGAACACTGAAGCTTTCTTT.